This T cell receptor beta chain emerged from a study of human T cells and chemical hapten exposure. Time point of the sample: pre-sensitization, week 0. The treatment is: therapeutic diphenylcyclopropenone sensitization with weekly scalp DPC. The study enrolled 18 to 70-year-old alopecia patients suitable for DPC. Unfractionated whole blood was the source from which total RNA was extracted. Individual cDNA molecules each carried unique molecular identifiers attached by the library. TCRdb reprocessed the RACE reads with MiXCR, giving one entry per CDR3 protein. The sample lists 300,000 to 450,000 distinct CDR3 sequences; 4.5% to 6% were seen once. This clonotype was counted ten times or more. This sample comprised whole blood, obtained in connection with sensitization to the hapten diphenylcyclopropenone (DPC). The sequence was obtained from a woman aged 45-59 years with alopecia areata. Some clones in this sample may be carry-over from other donors' samples.

The CDR3 is CSASRVGELFF. The CDR3 DNA follows: TGCAGTGCTAGTCGGGTCGGGGAGCTGTTTTTT. This chain joins TRBV20-1 and TRBJ2-2; unclear D gene. V shed 3 bases and J shed 7 bases, with 6 bases lying between them. Germline V lookup: CDR1 DFQATT, CDR2 SNEGSKA (reference sequence). The CDR3 sequence is 11 residues long.